This T cell receptor (beta chain) derives from a study of beta chain features in type 1 diabetes. Study-level information: Cell yields, age and gender were similar between patients and healthy donors. Sorted cells examined across all samples numbered 100 million to 140 million.

A few counts support this clone. What it recognizes is unknown. General study findings and limits: Within each of all four CD4+ subsets, Type 1 diabetes patients had TCRB CDR3s that were moderately but significantly shorter. Individuals with type 1 diabetes displayed fewer insertions and more deletions at VDJ junctions.

The sequenced template was cDNA made from the entire isolated RNA. Repertoires were generated with immunoSEQ multiplex PCR, while TCRdb's copy carries only in-frame clones and drops some. Of 350,000 to 400,000 clones in the sample, about 12% were seen once. Stem cell-like memory, regulatory, central memory and naive CD4+ cells were sorted via CD45RO/CCR7/CD25/CD127/CD95/CD27. The receptor's source is a woman between 18 and 29 years old with type 1 diabetes. Sequences were obtained from naive CD4+ T cells from blood.

The CDR3 coding sequence is TGTGCCAGCAGTCCCCCGGGACAGGGTAATGAAAAACTGTTTTTT. Translation: CASSPPGQGNEKLFF. J is TRBJ1-4 and V is TRBV6-5; 9 bases align to TRBD1. CDR1 MNHEY and CDR2 SVGAGI come from the germline V gene. After removal of 5 bases from V and 4 bases from J, the junction contained 5 bases not matched to a gene. The length of the CDR3 is 15 residues.